This TCR beta chain was identified in a study of shared clonotypes between healthy human individuals. Whole-study results and caveats: The genetic and exposure-history diversity represented was limited by few donors.

Donors, healthy HIV-negative adults, lacked recent acute infections or vaccinations. All of the donors resided in Nashville, Tennessee, and each was a Caucasian adult. Genomic DNA for unsorted samples was obtained from about 90 million PBMCs. With regard to this clone: Its antigen is unidentified.

Sequencing used immunoSEQ multiplex PCR; TCRdb keeps in-frame clones, though not all of them. The sample lists around 500,000 clones; about 80% were seen once. The CDR3 spans 16 residues. Germline V gene sequence: CDR1 SGHAT, CDR2 FQNNGV. This sequence joins TRBV11-2 and TRBJ2-5, with a weak D call TRBD2 (6 bases). Matching the DNA end better, TRBJ2-7 makes the J call doubtful. This TCR came from a woman aged 40-49 years in good health. Some clones in this sample may be carry-over from other donors' samples. Sequences were obtained from PBMCs. CDR3 nucleotides: TGTGCCAGCAGCTCGGACTTAGCGGCCCTCTCTTACGAGCAGTACTTC. Protein sequence: CASSSDLAALSYEQYF.